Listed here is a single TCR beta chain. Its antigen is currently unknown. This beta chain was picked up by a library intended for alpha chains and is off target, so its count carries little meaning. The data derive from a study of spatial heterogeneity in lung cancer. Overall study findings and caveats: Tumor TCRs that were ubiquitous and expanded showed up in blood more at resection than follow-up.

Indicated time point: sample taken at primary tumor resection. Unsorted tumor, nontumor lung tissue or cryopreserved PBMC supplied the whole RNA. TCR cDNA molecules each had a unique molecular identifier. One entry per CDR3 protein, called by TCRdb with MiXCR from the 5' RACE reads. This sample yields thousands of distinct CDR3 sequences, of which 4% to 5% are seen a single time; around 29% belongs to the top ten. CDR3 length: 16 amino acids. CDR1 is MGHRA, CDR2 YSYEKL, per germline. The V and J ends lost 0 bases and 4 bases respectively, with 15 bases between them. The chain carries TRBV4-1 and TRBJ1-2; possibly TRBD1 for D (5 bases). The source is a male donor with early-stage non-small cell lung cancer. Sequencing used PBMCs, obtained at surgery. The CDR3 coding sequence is TGCGCCAGCAGCCAAGATTGGGGCCGTTCGAGCTATGGCTACACCTTC. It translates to CASSQDWGRSSYGYTF.